These 7 T cell receptor beta chains were sequenced from one sample in a study of neoadjuvant anti-PD-1 for oral cavity cancer. The protocol was immunoSEQ multiplex PCR, while the TCRdb copy is restricted to in-frame clones and leaves out a portion. The sample includes about 6,800 clones, around 70% of them seen just once. The starting material was PBMCs, obtained before nivolumab (anti-PD-1) treatment. Every receptor here comes from a person between 40 and 85 years old with oral cavity squamous cell carcinoma.

This clone was detected only once. J is TRBJ2-3 and V is TRBV29-1; TRBD2 might be the D (6 bases). CDR1 SQVTM and CDR2 ANQGSEA come from the germline V gene. V lost 3 bases, J lost 5 bases, and 15 bases lay in between. The CDR3 is 14 residues long. In DNA, the CDR3 is TGCAGCGTTGACGGCGGGGTTGGGAGAGATACGCAGTATTTT. Translation gives CSVDGGVGRDTQYF.

The rearrangement links TRBV19 to TRBJ1-5, with 7 bases that match TRBD1. J was trimmed by 4 bases and V by 5 bases; bases with no gene match: 2. The germline gives CDR1 LNHDA, CDR2 SQIVND (reference sequence). The CDR3 is made up of 13 amino acids. CDR3 amino acids: CASSEGQNQPQHF. Written as DNA, the CDR3 is TGTGCCAGTAGTGAGGGACAGAATCAGCCCCAGCATTTT.

The CDR3 nucleotides are TGTGCCAGCAGGGGTTCAAACAGCCCCTGGAACGAGCAGTACTTC. This sequence encodes CASRGSNSPWNEQYF. The V call is TRBV2, the J call TRBJ2-7, with D hard to call. The CDR3 extends over 15 amino acids. Trimming removed 6 bases at V and 5 bases at J, with 20 bases between. Germline CDR1 reads SNHLY; CDR2 reads FYNNEI.

The chain joins TRBV5-5 to TRBJ1-6; D gene unclear. CDR1 and CDR2 from the germline V gene are SGHKS and YYEKEE (reference sequence). V was trimmed by 4 bases and J by 0 bases, leaving 14 bases between them. The CDR3 runs to 17 residues. The CDR3 DNA follows: TGTGCCAGCAGCCCCCGTAGCCTGAGCTCCTATAATTCACCCCTCCACTTT. It is translated as CASSPRSLSSYNSPLHF.

The rearrangement links TRBV6-1 to TRBJ1-4; 9 bases are shared with TRBD1. V shed 9 bases and J 8 bases; nucleotides not matched to a gene: 4. The CDR3 runs to 12 residues. Looked up from germline, CDR1 is MNHNS and CDR2 is SASEGT. CDR3 coding DNA: TGTGCCAGGGTGACAGGGGGGGAAAAACTGTTTTTT. Translation: CARVTGGEKLFF.

On this clone: Compared with germline, one end of the junction differs, possibly owing to a read error. This rearrangement joins TRBV4-3 to TRBJ2-2, with unresolved D. CDR1 is LGHNA, CDR2 YSLEER, per germline. The CDR3 runs to 16 residues. CDR3 amino acids: CASSQDTGHNIGELFF. The CDR3 DNA sequence: TGCGCCAGCAGCCAAGATACGGGCCACAACATCGGGGAGCTGTTTTTT.

The chain employs TRBV19 and TRBJ2-7; D ambiguous. The germline V gene encodes CDR1 LNHDA and CDR2 SQIVND (reference sequence). This CDR3 has 13 residues. Trimming cost V 10 bases and J 0 bases, with 13 bases left between them. The CDR3 nucleotides read TGTGCCACGATCGGTGGGAACTCCTACGAGCAGTACTTC. Protein: CATIGGNSYEQYF.